Following are 14 T cell receptor beta chains from one sample sequenced in a study of CD8 T cells in ankylosing spondylitis. One entry per CDR3 protein, called by TCRdb with MiXCR from the 5' RACE reads. The profile covers around 210,000 distinct CDR3 sequences, with 7.5% to 9.5% appearing a single time and around 4.4% taken by the ten largest. Source material: blood, either unsorted or a sorted T cell fraction (not recorded which). The receptors shown here come from a female donor with ankylosing spondylitis or in good health (not recorded which).

This clonotype has at least ten counts. The V gene is TRBV12-3 or TRBV12-4, the J gene TRBJ2-3; TRBD2 aligns across 10 bases. V trimming: 6 bases; J trimming: 0 bases; junction bases outside the gene matches: 3. The CDR3 has 15 residues. The CDR3 sequence is CASSRTSGSTDTQYF. The CDR3 bases are TGTGCCAGCAGCAGGACTAGCGGAAGCACAGATACGCAGTATTTT.

This clonotype was detected ten times or more. The chain recombines TRBV6-1 with TRBJ1-1; 7 positions match TRBD1. The V and J ends lost 6 bases and 5 bases, in that order; junction bases with no gene match: 6. The germline CDR1 and CDR2 sequences are MNHNS and SASEGT. This CDR3 region has 13 residues. The CDR3 DNA reads as TGTGCCAGCAGCGTCCAGGGGGATACTGAAGCTTTCTTT. Translating gives CASSVQGDTEAFF.

At least ten counts were recorded for this clonotype. This chain links TRBV6-2 or TRBV6-3 with TRBJ1-1, with unresolved D. From germline, CDR1 is MNHEY and CDR2 SVGEGT. V gave up 5 bases and J gave up 1 base, with 11 bases separating them. The CDR3 totals 14 residues. The CDR3 DNA reads TGTGCCAGCAGTATATCGACGGAGAACACTGAAGCTTTCTTT. Translation: CASSISTENTEAFF.

This clonotype was picked up many times. V is TRBV15 and J is TRBJ2-3; D not certain. This CDR3 is built from 15 residues. The germline V gene encodes CDR1 LNHNV and CDR2 YYDKDF (reference sequence). Deletions cut 0 bases from V and 4 bases from J, with 11 bases between. The CDR3 DNA is TGTGCCACCAGCAGAGATCGTGGTGGAGCAGATACGCAGTATTTT. It yields the protein CATSRDRGGADTQYF.

This clonotype has only a few counts. This CDR3 reads CASSEDRGVKNGYTF. CDR3 bases: TGTGCCAGCAGCGAGGACAGGGGGGTGAAGAATGGCTACACCTTC. The chain combines TRBV7-9 with TRBJ1-2; 10 bases agree with TRBD1. CDR1 is SEHNR and CDR2 is FQNEAQ in the germline V gene (reference sequence). V lost 5 bases, J lost 6 bases, and 9 bases stayed unmatched. This CDR3 is 15 amino acids long.

This clonotype was seen more than once but under ten times. The rearrangement joins TRBV20-1 to TRBJ2-3, with D possibly being TRBD1 or TRBD2 (6 bases each). The CDR3 is 13 residues long. The germline V gene has CDR1 DFQATT and CDR2 SNEGSKA (reference sequence). Between the trimmed V and J ends, which lost 8 bases and 0 bases, there was a span of 12 bases. This chain's CDR3 is CSRGVTSTDTQYF. DNA for the CDR3: TGCAGTAGGGGGGTCACCAGCACAGATACGCAGTATTTT.

The rearrangement uses TRBV4-3 and TRBJ2-1; tentative D call: TRBD2 (5 bases). The length of the CDR3 is 14 residues. Trimming stripped 0 bases from V and 7 bases from J, with 10 bases between. Germline loops: CDR1 LGHNA, CDR2 YSLEER. The CDR3 spells CASSQDWLANEQFF. Written as DNA, the CDR3 is TGCGCCAGCAGCCAAGACTGGCTAGCAAATGAGCAGTTCTTC.

This clonotype was seen repeatedly, ten times or more. J is TRBJ1-1 and V is TRBV5-1; D is unclear. From germline, CDR1 is SGHRS and CDR2 YFSETQ. The CDR3 is 14 amino acids. V was cut by 2 bases and J by 5 bases, with 13 bases left in between. The CDR3 reads CASSFSGMGTEAFF. In nucleotides, the CDR3 is TGCGCCAGCAGCTTTTCGGGGATGGGAACTGAAGCTTTCTTT.

The chain couples TRBV20-1 to TRBJ1-2, with a possible D match to TRBD1 (5 bases). CDR1 and CDR2 (germline): DFQATT, SNEGSKA (reference sequence). This CDR3 region has 14 residues. Trimming cost V 3 bases and J 2 bases, with 13 bases left between them. The CDR3 reads CSASREWGNYGYTF. The DNA for the CDR3 is TGCAGTGCTAGCCGCGAGTGGGGGAACTATGGCTACACCTTC.

This clonotype showed up many times. V usage is TRBV9 and J usage is TRBJ1-1; D is unresolved. Trimming shortened V by 1 base and J by 1 base, and 14 bases separated the two germline ends. The CDR3 has 16 amino acids. Per germline, CDR1 SGDLS and CDR2 YYNGEE. The CDR3 loop is CASSVRVETGNTEAFF. As DNA, the CDR3 is TGTGCCAGCAGCGTACGGGTCGAGACGGGGAACACTGAAGCTTTCTTT.

This clonotype was seen repeatedly, ten times or more. The chain has TRBV6-5 and TRBJ1-5; TRBD1 matches at 7 bases. Germline-derived CDR1 and CDR2 are MNHEY and SVGAGI. The V gene end was trimmed by 7 bases and the J gene end by 1 base; junction bases not matched to a gene: 25. The CDR3 runs to 21 residues. The CDR3 region has the DNA TGTGCCAGCAATTGGAGGACCGGGACAGATCATGTTGGGGGAAGCAATCAGCCCCAGCATTTT. Protein product: CASNWRTGTDHVGGSNQPQHF.

V usage is TRBV11-1 and J usage is TRBJ1-4; D is uncertain. Trimming stripped 3 bases from V and 3 bases from J, with 20 bases between. CDR1 is SGHAT and CDR2 is FQDESV in the germline V gene (reference sequence). The CDR3 has 18 amino acids. The CDR3 coding sequence is TGTGCCAGCAGCTTTAGGTCCCTCTTACTCAAGGCTAATGAAAAACTGTTTTTT. It translates to CASSFRSLLLKANEKLFF. The full variable domain, its missing parts supplied by reference TRBV11-1 and TRBJ1-4, is EAEVAQSPRYKITEKSQAVAFWCDPISGHATLYWYRQILGQGPELLVQFQDESVVDDSQLPKDRFSAERLKGVDSTLKIQPAELGDSAMYLCASSFRSLLLKANEKLFFGSGTQLSVL.

A note on this clonotype: A much larger clone lies one base from this, so it may be a read error. The chain's CDR3 is CASGPFYSSYEQCF. CDR3 bases: TGTGCCAGCGGCCCTTTTTACTCCTCCTACGAGCAGTGCTTC. The chain couples TRBV11-1 to TRBJ2-7; no definite D call. Per the germline V gene, CDR1 is SGHAT and CDR2 is FQDESV (reference sequence). CDR3 size: 14 residues. The full variable domain, completed using reference TRBV11-1 and TRBJ2-7, is EAEVAQSPRYKITEKSQAVAFWCDPISGHATLYWYRQILGQGPELLVQFQDESVVDDSQLPKDRFSAERLKGVDSTLKIQPAELGDSAMYLCASGPFYSSYEQCFGPGTRLTVT.

This clonotype came up a few times. The rearrangement links TRBV7-9 to TRBJ1-1; 8 nucleotides agree with TRBD1. There are 15 residues in the CDR3. CDR1 is SEHNR and CDR2 is FQNEAQ in the germline V gene (reference sequence). With V trimmed by 3 bases and J by 6 bases, 9 bases remained unmatched. The CDR3 here is CASSFSTGVSAEAFF. The CDR3 DNA reads as TGTGCCAGCAGCTTCTCGACAGGGGTTTCCGCTGAAGCTTTCTTT.